The 18 T cell receptor beta chains below come from one sample, sequenced in a study of cytotoxic CD8 clonotypes in ibrutinib-treated CLL. Using immunoSEQ multiplex PCR, the repertoire was profiled, and TCRdb retains in-frame clones only, with some absent. Altogether approximately 120,000 clones are present, 45% to 65% being singletons, with the ten largest covering 37%. Sequencing was performed on PBMCs, taken after 24 months of ibrutinib treatment. The receptors stem from a human donor with chronic lymphocytic leukemia.

This clone has only a few counts. This chain uses TRBV6-1 with TRBJ1-6, with 11 bases lining up with TRBD1. CDR3 size: 16 residues. CDR1 is MNHNS, CDR2 SASEGT, per germline. J gave up 9 bases and V 6 bases, and 10 bases lay outside the gene matches. The CDR3 here is CASSENGQGASSPLHF. The CDR3 DNA reads as TGTGCCAGCAGCGAAAATGGACAGGGGGCTAGTTCACCCCTCCACTTT.

This clone was picked up a small number of times. The rearrangement links TRBV19 to TRBJ1-2; D remains ambiguous. V was shortened by 0 bases and J by 1 base, with 6 bases between the two germline ends. CDR3 size: 14 residues. The germline CDR1 and CDR2 sequences are LNHDA and SQIVND (reference sequence). Here the CDR3 reads CASSIEGGNYGYTF. The CDR3 nucleotides are TGTGCCAGTAGTATAGAAGGCGGTAACTATGGCTACACCTTC.

V is TRBV19 and J is TRBJ2-3; 8 nucleotides align to TRBD2. V lost 6 bases and J lost 0; bases outside the gene matches: 2. Germline assignment: CDR1 LNHDA and CDR2 SQIVND (reference sequence). The CDR3 consists of 14 residues. The CDR3 loop reads CASRRGGSTDTQYF. The CDR3 DNA follows: TGTGCCAGTAGGCGCGGGGGGAGCACAGATACGCAGTATTTT.

This clone was found a few times. The chain carries TRBV7-3 and TRBJ1-6; TRBD1 might be the D (5 bases). Per germline, CDR1 SGHTA and CDR2 FQGTGA. The CDR3 is 13 residues long. Trimming took off 3 bases at V and 7 bases at J, with 7 bases between the two ends. CDR3 DNA: TGTGCCAGCAGCTTGGGACCCAATTCACCCCTCCACTTT. Translating it yields CASSLGPNSPLHF.

CDR3 protein: CASPRGGYGYTF. CDR3 DNA sequence: TGTGCCAGCCCACGCGGAGGCTATGGCTACACCTTC. The V and J genes are TRBV5-4 and TRBJ1-2, with unresolved D. Germline CDR1 SGHNT, CDR2 YYREEE (reference sequence). The CDR3 covers 12 residues. V was cut by 7 bases and J by 4 bases, with 11 bases left in between.

This clone was found once. This chain links TRBV6-4 with TRBJ2-5; the D gene is possibly TRBD2 (6 bases). The CDR3 totals 14 residues. V was cut by 0 bases and J by 5 bases, with 10 bases left in between. The germline CDR1 and CDR2 sequences are MRHNA and SNTAGT. CDR3: CASSDSGGAETQYF. The CDR3 DNA reads TGTGCCAGCAGTGACTCGGGGGGAGCGGAGACCCAGTACTTC.

The chain combines TRBV11-3 with TRBJ2-3; 7 nucleotides line up with TRBD1. With V trimmed by 5 bases and J by 2 bases, 7 bases remained unmatched. The length of the CDR3 is 15 residues. In germline, CDR1 is SGHNT, CDR2 YENEEA. The CDR3 nucleotides are TGTGCCAGCAGCCAAGGGACAGATTACACAGATACGCAGTATTTT. Translated, it gives CASSQGTDYTDTQYF.

The chain is built from TRBV9 and TRBJ1-4; D remains unclear. CDR3 length: 17 residues. The V gene lost 0 bases and the J gene lost 0 bases, with 12 bases spanning the gap. Germline V gene data show CDR1 as SGDLS and CDR2 as YYNGEE. The CDR3 sequence is CASSVALTHPTNEKLFF. Here the CDR3 DNA reads TGTGCCAGCAGCGTAGCTTTGACACATCCAACTAATGAAAAACTGTTTTTT. Variable domain in full (rest from reference TRBV9 and TRBJ1-4): DSGVTQTPKHLITATGQRVTLRCSPRSGDLSVYWYQQSLDQGLQFLIQYYNGEERAKGNILERFSAQQFPDLHSELNLSSLELGDSALYFCASSVALTHPTNEKLFFGSGTQLSVL.

This clone was found a few times. The chain combines TRBV2 with TRBJ2-3, with no clear D. This CDR3 contains 12 residues. V dropped 1 base and J dropped 5 bases, with 4 bases sitting between them. Germline V gives CDR1 SNHLY, CDR2 FYNNEI. CDR3 sequence (DNA): TGTGCCAGCAGTGAAGATCGAGATACGCAGTATTTT. It yields the protein CASSEDRDTQYF.

The count of this clone is one. The chain links TRBV19 to TRBJ2-5; 10 bases fit TRBD1. The J segment lost 5 bases and the V segment lost 5 bases, leaving 5 bases of the junction unmatched. Per the germline V gene, CDR1 is LNHDA and CDR2 is SQIVND (reference sequence). The CDR3 totals 14 residues. CDR3 bases: TGTGCCAGTAGTGGGGGACAGGGGTTGGAGACCCAGTACTTC. It codes for CASSGGQGLETQYF.

This sequence joins TRBV28 and TRBJ2-5; TRBD2 agrees at 8 bases. The J segment lost 8 bases and the V segment lost 2 bases, leaving 13 bases of the junction unmatched. Germline CDR1 and CDR2: MDHEN and SYDVKM. The CDR3 loop spans 16 amino acids. The CDR3 protein is CASSLGKYSGAGTQYF. The DNA of the CDR3 is TGTGCCAGCAGTTTAGGGAAATATAGCGGGGCCGGAACCCAGTACTTC. Full variable domain (outside the CDR3, taken from reference TRBV28 and TRBJ2-5): DVKVTQSSRYLVKRTGEKVFLECVQDMDHENMFWYRQDPGLGLRLIYFSYDVKMKEKGDIPEGYSVSREKKERFSLILESASTNQTSMYLCASSLGKYSGAGTQYFGPGTRLLVL.

The V gene is TRBV11-1, the J gene TRBJ2-6; the D is unclear. The CDR3 runs 15 residues. Germline-derived CDR1 and CDR2 are SGHAT and FQDESV (reference sequence). Trimming shortened V by 0 bases and J by 4 bases, and 7 bases separated the two germline ends. CDR3 bases: TGTGCCAGCAGCTTAGCAGGGCAGGGGGCCAACGTCCTGACTTTC. This codes for CASSLAGQGANVLTF.

V and J are TRBV6-1 and TRBJ2-1; the match to TRBD2 covers 10 bases. CDR1 and CDR2 (germline): MNHNS, SASEGT. V gave up 7 bases and J gave up 9 bases; unmatched junction bases: 12. The CDR3 is 15 residues long. The CDR3 spells CASNDLSGGFTEQFF. The CDR3, as DNA: TGTGCCAGCAACGACCTTAGCGGGGGGTTCACTGAGCAGTTCTTC.

V gene TRBV19 combines with J gene TRBJ2-7, with a tentative D call TRBD1 (6 bases). V lost 5 bases, J lost 6 bases, and 17 bases lay in between. Germline V gives CDR1 LNHDA, CDR2 SQIVND (reference sequence). The CDR3 is 14 amino acids. The CDR3 sequence: CASSVGQGPSEQYF. In nucleotides, the CDR3 is TGTGCCAGTAGTGTGGGGCAGGGGCCCTCCGAGCAGTACTTC.

This clone has just a few counts. The CDR3 region has the DNA TGTGCCTGGAGGACAGGCGGGAACACTGAAGCTTTCTTT. Its protein product is CAWRTGGNTEAFF. The chain uses TRBV30 and TRBJ1-1, with D perhaps TRBD1 (6 bases). With 3 bases removed from V and 1 base from J, the gap between germline ends came to 9 bases. The CDR3 has 13 residues. The germline V gene has CDR1 GTSNPN and CDR2 SVGIG (reference sequence).

This clone has at least ten counts. The chain couples TRBV30 to TRBJ1-6, with 7 positions matching TRBD1. After removal of 0 bases from V and 7 bases from J, the junction contained 6 bases not matched to a gene. Germline CDR1 reads GTSNPN; CDR2 reads SVGIG (reference sequence). The CDR3 contains 15 residues. The CDR3 is CAWSVLGDSNSPLHF. The CDR3, as DNA: TGTGCCTGGAGTGTACTGGGGGACAGCAATTCACCCCTCCACTTT.

This chain joins TRBV6-1 and TRBJ2-2, with a possible D match to TRBD2 (5 bases). Deletions cut 9 bases from V and 5 bases from J, with 16 bases between. Germline loops: CDR1 MNHNS, CDR2 SASEGT. CDR3 length: 14 residues. The CDR3: CASQERVWTGELFF. CDR3 nucleotides: TGTGCCAGTCAGGAGAGGGTTTGGACCGGGGAGCTGTTTTTT.

The chain combines TRBV28 with TRBJ1-5, with 7 bases identical to TRBD1. CDR1 is MDHEN, CDR2 SYDVKM, per germline. CDR3 length equals 16 residues. V shed 5 bases and J 2 bases; nucleotides not matched to a gene: 9. The CDR3 here is CASSEFTGAGNQPQHF. The CDR3 DNA follows: TGTGCCAGCAGTGAGTTTACAGGGGCGGGCAATCAGCCCCAGCATTTT.